These 30 T cell receptor beta chains originate from one sample sequenced in a study of blood T cell repertoires in COVID-19. TCRdb keeps only in-frame clones here, not all; method: immunoSEQ multiplex PCR. The table lists roughly 250,000 clones, approximately 78% of them singletons. Specimen: peripheral blood. The receptor source for this set is a woman aged 60-75 years with active or convalescent COVID-19.

This rearrangement joins TRBV5-1 to TRBJ2-1, with TRBD2 identical over 11 bases. CDR3 length: 16 residues. The germline gives CDR1 SGHRS, CDR2 YFSETQ. The V gene end was trimmed by 5 bases and the J gene end by 10 bases; junction bases not matched to a gene: 14. CDR3 sequence: CASRRRLAGTSGEQFF. The CDR3 coding sequence is TGCGCCAGCAGACGACGACTAGCGGGGACCTCCGGGGAGCAGTTCTTC. Drawing the rest from reference TRBV5-1 and TRBJ2-1, the complete variable domain is KAGVTQTPRYLIKTRGQQVTLSCSPISGHRSVSWYQQTPGQGLQFLFEYFSETQRNKGNFPGRFSGRQFSNSRSEMNVSTLELGDSALYLCASRRRLAGTSGEQFFGPGTRLTVL.

The chain is built from TRBV29-1 and TRBJ1-5; D is uncertain. The CDR3 has 14 residues. V dropped 4 bases and J dropped 0 bases, with 10 bases sitting between them. The V gene's germline CDR1 is SQVTM and CDR2 ANQGSEA. The CDR3 loop is CSVGTGYSNQPQHF. In DNA form, the CDR3 reads TGCAGCGTTGGAACGGGGTATAGCAATCAGCCCCAGCATTTT.

The genes are TRBV6-6 and TRBJ1-2; the D is unclear. CDR3 length equals 13 residues. Germline lookup yields CDR1 MNHNY and CDR2 SVGAGI (reference sequence). The V gene lost 5 bases and the J gene lost 2 bases, with 9 bases spanning the gap. The CDR3 protein is CASSPRTNYGYTF. CDR3 nucleotide sequence: TGTGCCAGCAGTCCTAGAACCAACTATGGCTACACCTTC.

CDR3 coding DNA: TGTGCCAGCAGCTTAACGACTAGCGGGGGGGCCCGGACCCAGTACTTC. It yields the protein CASSLTTSGGARTQYF. The chain combines TRBV13 with TRBJ2-5, with 14 positions matching TRBD2. The trim removed 2 bases at V and 7 bases at J, leaving 6 bases unmatched. Germline CDR1 reads PRHDT; CDR2 reads FYEKMQ (reference sequence). The CDR3 covers 16 residues. Using reference TRBV13 and TRBJ2-5 for the parts outside the CDR3, the full variable domain is AAGVIQSPRHLIKEKRETATLKCYPIPRHDTVYWYQQGPGQDPQFLISFYEKMQSDKGSIPDRFSAQQFSDYHSELNMSSLELGDSALYFCASSLTTSGGARTQYFGPGTRLLVL.

V is TRBV6-2 or TRBV6-3 and J is TRBJ1-1, with D perhaps matching TRBD1 (5 bases). V lost 6 bases, J lost 8 bases, and 13 bases lay in between. The CDR3 has 12 amino acids. Germline lookup yields CDR1 MNHEY and CDR2 SVGEGT. CDR3 nucleotides: TGTGCCAGCAGCTATGGACAAATCGAAGCTTTCTTT. Protein product: CASSYGQIEAFF.

The genes are TRBV10-2 and TRBJ2-1, with 9 nucleotides matching TRBD1. The CDR3 loop spans 14 amino acids. Germline CDR1 and CDR2: WSHSY and SAAADI. Unmatched junction bases numbered 3, after V lost 2 bases and J lost 7 bases. The CDR3 region has the DNA TGCGCCAGCAGTGAGATCGGGACAGGGAATGAGCAGTTCTTC. It is translated as CASSEIGTGNEQFF.

V gene TRBV6-4 combines with J gene TRBJ2-7; 9 nucleotides align to TRBD2. V lost 0 bases, J lost 2 bases, and 5 bases stayed unmatched. Germline CDR1 reads MRHNA; CDR2 reads SNTAGT. The CDR3 loop spans 16 amino acids. The CDR3 bases are TGTGCCAGCAGTGACTCATCCGGGACTAGCCCCTACGAGCAGTACTTC. Translation gives CASSDSSGTSPYEQYF.

This clone was observed once. The J gene is TRBJ2-1, the V gene TRBV7-9, with TRBD2 as a possible D gene (5 bases). There are 15 residues in the CDR3. Trimming shortened V by 6 bases and J by 7 bases, and 19 bases separated the two germline ends. Germline CDR1 SEHNR, CDR2 FQNEAQ (reference sequence). The CDR3 region has the DNA TGTGCCAGCAGTTCAGAAGGACCTCCGGGGAATGAGCAGTTCTTC. Translation gives CASSSEGPPGNEQFF. Looking up the rest from reference TRBV7-9 and TRBJ2-1 gives the full variable domain: DTGVSQNPRHKITKRGQNVTFRCDPISEHNRLYWYRQTLGQGPEFLTYFQNEAQLEKSRLLSDRFSAERPKGSFSTLEIQRTEQGDSAMYLCASSSEGPPGNEQFFGPGTRLTVL.

In DNA form, the CDR3 reads TGTGCCAGCAGGTCGACAGGGAGGATGGCTAATGAAAAACTGTTTTTT. This translates into CASRSTGRMANEKLFF. The chain carries TRBV2 and TRBJ1-4; 7 bases fit TRBD1. The V segment lost 6 bases and the J segment 3 bases; nucleotides outside the gene matches: 10. CDR3 size: 16 residues. Germline V gives CDR1 SNHLY, CDR2 FYNNEI.

In its sample, this clone was seen a few times. V and J are TRBV7-9 and TRBJ1-2, with 7 bases identical to TRBD1. Trimming removed 4 bases from V and 1 base from J; junction bases left unmatched: 3. Per germline, CDR1 SEHNR and CDR2 FQNEAQ (reference sequence). The CDR3 has 14 residues. The CDR3 protein is CASSSQGDNYGYTF. In DNA form, the CDR3 reads TGTGCCAGCAGCTCCCAGGGGGATAACTATGGCTACACCTTC.

This chain uses TRBV11-2 with TRBJ2-7; 11 bases fit TRBD1. There are 15 residues in the CDR3. Trimming took 1 base from V and 6 from J; bases not matched to a gene: 5. Germline V gives CDR1 SGHAT, CDR2 FQNNGV. The CDR3 DNA sequence: TGTGCCAGCAGCTTAGTGAGGACAGGGGGCGGCGAGCAGTACTTC. Translation gives CASSLVRTGGGEQYF.

V and J are TRBV2 and TRBJ1-5, with D perhaps matching TRBD1 (6 bases). The CDR3 is 14 amino acids. The V end was cut by 11 bases, the J end by 3 bases, with 17 bases between. Germline-derived CDR1 and CDR2 are SNHLY and FYNNEI. Here the CDR3 DNA reads TGTGCCTCCAGAAGGACAGCCTCCAATCAGCCCCAGCATTTT. It is translated as CASRRTASNQPQHF.

The genes are TRBV6-6 and TRBJ1-6; 12 bases line up with TRBD1. Germline assignment: CDR1 MNHNY and CDR2 SVGAGI (reference sequence). CDR3 size: 20 residues. V trimming: 6 bases; J trimming: 0 bases; junction bases outside the gene matches: 12. Written as DNA, the CDR3 is TGTGCCAGCAGCCCCACCGGGACAGGGGGCTACAGCTCCTATAATTCACCCCTCCACTTT. Protein: CASSPTGTGGYSSYNSPLHF.

This rearrangement joins TRBV28 to TRBJ1-3, with D unresolved. Between the trimmed V and J ends, which lost 2 bases and 0 bases, there was a span of 11 bases. The CDR3 is made up of 16 amino acids. Germline-derived CDR1 and CDR2 are MDHEN and SYDVKM. The CDR3 nucleotides are TGTGCCAGCAGTTTACGGGTGGGAGTCTCTGGAAACACCATATATTTT. It encodes CASSLRVGVSGNTIYF.

CDR3 region: CASSEDGKLFF. The CDR3 DNA reads as TGTGCCAGCAGTGAAGACGGGAAACTGTTTTTT. The J gene is TRBJ1-4, the V gene TRBV6-1; D gene uncertain. Germline CDR1 and CDR2: MNHNS and SASEGT. CDR3 size: 11 residues. With 1 base removed from V and 11 bases from J, the gap between germline ends came to 5 bases.

The J gene is TRBJ2-5, the V gene TRBV19, with TRBD2 matching over 12 bases. This CDR3 region has 15 residues. Germline lookup yields CDR1 LNHDA and CDR2 SQIVND (reference sequence). The V gene end was trimmed by 0 bases and the J gene end by 9 bases; junction bases not matched to a gene: 5. The CDR3 DNA sequence: TGTGCCAGTAGTATAGAGCTAGCGGGGGGGAGCCCCCAGTACTTC. Protein product: CASSIELAGGSPQYF.

This clone was recorded a few times. The J gene is TRBJ2-4, the V gene TRBV2; 9 bases are shared with TRBD1. The CDR3 has 15 amino acids. CDR1 and CDR2 (germline): SNHLY, FYNNEI. Losses at the gene ends were 4 bases for V and 6 bases for J; bases not matched to a gene: 7. The CDR3 DNA reads TGTGCCAGCAGTGTTCCAGGGACAGGGTTAAACATTCAGTACTTC. Encoded protein: CASSVPGTGLNIQYF.

V gene TRBV6-2 or TRBV6-3 combines with J gene TRBJ1-4, with 9 bases aligning to TRBD1. V shed 5 bases and J 0 bases; nucleotides not matched to a gene: 10. Germline V lookup: CDR1 MNHEY, CDR2 SVGEGT. The CDR3 contains 18 residues. CDR3 residues: CASSPYPGQGATNEKLFF. DNA for the CDR3: TGTGCCAGCAGTCCGTACCCGGGACAGGGCGCAACTAATGAAAAACTGTTTTTT.

The V call is TRBV5-1, the J call TRBJ1-2; D unclear. Germline CDR1 and CDR2: SGHRS and YFSETQ. Trimming shortened V by 1 base and J by 8 bases, and 12 bases separated the two germline ends. The CDR3 consists of 13 residues. CDR3 DNA sequence: TGCGCCAGCAGCTTGAGTGGGCCTGGAGGCTACACCTTC. Its protein is CASSLSGPGGYTF.

The chain carries TRBV10-2 and TRBJ2-3; TRBD2 agrees at 8 bases. The CDR3 consists of 13 residues. The V segment lost 6 bases and the J segment 3 bases; nucleotides outside the gene matches: 2. Germline loops: CDR1 WSHSY, CDR2 SAAADI. Written as DNA, the CDR3 is TGCGCCAGCAGGCTAGCGGGTACAGATACGCAGTATTTT. It encodes CASRLAGTDTQYF.

The table lists this clone with a count of one. The chain is built from TRBV25-1 and TRBJ1-2; TRBD1 agrees at 8 bases. The CDR3 has 16 residues. With V trimmed by 4 bases and J by 5 bases, 12 bases remained unmatched. Germline V gives CDR1 MGHDK, CDR2 SYGVNS. The CDR3 protein is CASSGSGQGRAYGYTF. The CDR3 coding sequence is TGTGCCAGCAGTGGATCCGGACAGGGTAGAGCTTATGGCTACACCTTC.

This clone was counted only a few times. The chain links TRBV19 to TRBJ1-5; D possibly corresponds to TRBD1 (6 bases). The CDR3 is 13 amino acids. Germline V lookup: CDR1 LNHDA, CDR2 SQIVND (reference sequence). Trimming stripped 2 bases from V and 4 bases from J, with 6 bases between. The CDR3 is CASSITGNQPQHF. CDR3 in DNA: TGTGCCAGTAGTATAACAGGGAATCAGCCCCAGCATTTT.

The chain has TRBV6-5 and TRBJ1-5; D call uncertain. This CDR3 is built from 12 residues. The V and J ends lost 4 bases and 5 bases respectively, with 6 bases between them. Germline CDR1 reads MNHEY; CDR2 reads SVGAGI. CDR3 DNA sequence: TGTGCCAGCAGTTCAGAGGATCAGCCCCAGCATTTT. Translation: CASSSEDQPQHF.

The chain combines TRBV5-1 with TRBJ1-1, with D possibly being TRBD1 (6 bases). The CDR3 length is 15 residues. In germline, CDR1 is SGHRS, CDR2 YFSETQ. V lost 1 base and J lost 1, with 11 bases in between. The CDR3 here is CASSLYRVGNTEAFF. Written as DNA, the CDR3 is TGCGCCAGCAGCTTGTACAGGGTCGGGAACACTGAAGCTTTCTTT. Full variable domain (rest looked up from reference TRBV5-1 and TRBJ1-1): KAGVTQTPRYLIKTRGQQVTLSCSPISGHRSVSWYQQTPGQGLQFLFEYFSETQRNKGNFPGRFSGRQFSNSRSEMNVSTLELGDSALYLCASSLYRVGNTEAFFGQGTRLTVV.

This clone was detected only once. The V call is TRBV6-6, the J call TRBJ1-2; maybe TRBD1 (6 bases). The germline V and J ends were trimmed by 8 bases and 4 bases, with 14 bases remaining between them. Germline CDR1 reads MNHNY; CDR2 reads SVGAGI (reference sequence). The CDR3 has 13 residues. CDR3 residues: CASGRGGAYGYTF. CDR3 DNA sequence: TGTGCCAGCGGGAGGGGGGGCGCCTATGGCTACACCTTC.

This chain joins TRBV7-2 and TRBJ2-1; no reliable D call. The CDR3 sequence is 11 residues long. Germline V gene lookup returns CDR1 SGHTA and CDR2 FQGNSA. The V end lost 5 bases, the J end lost 4 bases, and 3 bases lay between the germline ends. The CDR3 reads CASSPYNEQFF. Written as DNA, the CDR3 is TGTGCCAGCAGCCCATACAATGAGCAGTTCTTC.

This chain links TRBV18 with TRBJ1-1, with D possibly matching TRBD1 (5 bases). V gave up 2 bases and J gave up 5 bases, with 12 bases separating them. Germline V gene sequence: CDR1 KGHSH, CDR2 LQKENI. The CDR3 is 14 residues long. The DNA of the CDR3 is TGTGCCAGCTCACCAGGGGCTCCCGGGACTGAAGCTTTCTTT. Translated, it gives CASSPGAPGTEAFF.

J is TRBJ1-2 and V is TRBV6-6; D uncertain. The germline gives CDR1 MNHNY, CDR2 SVGAGI (reference sequence). The CDR3 is 11 residues long. The germline V and J ends were trimmed by 8 bases and 3 bases, with 7 bases remaining between them. The CDR3 reads CASLIDYGYTF. The CDR3 DNA follows: TGTGCCAGCTTAATAGACTATGGCTACACCTTC.

The gene calls are TRBV9 and TRBJ1-1, with D possibly TRBD1 on 5 matching bases. The CDR3 contains 17 residues. Germline V gene data show CDR1 as SGDLS and CDR2 as YYNGEE. Trimming took off 4 bases at V and 7 bases at J, with 26 bases between the two ends. DNA for the CDR3: TGTGCCAGCAGCACCCCCGGAGGGGACCAGGGAACGAGTGAAGCTTTCTTT. Protein sequence: CASSTPGGDQGTSEAFF. The entire variable domain, with the rest obtained from reference TRBV9 and TRBJ1-1, is as follows: DSGVTQTPKHLITATGQRVTLRCSPRSGDLSVYWYQQSLDQGLQFLIQYYNGEERAKGNILERFSAQQFPDLHSELNLSSLELGDSALYFCASSTPGGDQGTSEAFFGQGTRLTVV.

V is TRBV19 and J is TRBJ2-3, with TRBD1 matching over 7 bases. Germline V gives CDR1 LNHDA, CDR2 SQIVND (reference sequence). This CDR3 has 14 residues. Trimming took 4 bases from V and 2 from J; bases not matched to a gene: 3. CDR3 DNA: TGTGCCAGTAGTAGGGGACAGTTCACAGATACGCAGTATTTT. Protein sequence: CASSRGQFTDTQYF.